The following is a T cell receptor (beta chain) sequence with its context. Antigen unknown. The germline V gene has CDR1 SGHNT and CDR2 YENEEA. There are 15 residues in the CDR3. The junction had 7 bases not matched to a gene; V was cut back by 0 bases and J by 8 bases. The source of the sample is a study of T cells in narcolepsy. Study as a whole: Enrolled donors included narcolepsy type 1 or type 2 patients and healthy controls. General observations from the study: In some patient and control memory CD4+ samples, autoreactive clones were absent. Same-patient CSF and blood CD4+ T cell clonotypes included HCRT-specific and TRIB2-specific autoreactive ones. Autoreactive clonotypes reportedly recurred in blood of same and different patients, not controls.

TCRdb's table, derived via immunoSEQ multiplex PCR, lists solely in-frame clones and lacks some. The sample records tens of thousands of clones, about 91% being singletons. The sample was CD45RA- memory CD4+ T cells from PBMCs. This chain connects TRBV11-3 to TRBJ1-2; TRBD1 aligns across 9 bases. The clonotype comes from a human donor with narcolepsy. This CDR3 is CASSLDSYRGRGYTF. CDR3 in DNA: TGTGCCAGCAGCTTAGATTCGTACAGGGGGCGCGGCTACACCTTC.